These 10 T cell receptor beta chains originate from one sample sequenced in a study of blood T cell repertoires in COVID-19. Sequencing was performed with immunoSEQ multiplex PCR; in TCRdb, only in-frame clones are kept and a portion is missing. Here the sample spans roughly 41,000 clones, around four fifths being singletons. Material: peripheral blood. All receptors derive from a man aged 60-69 years with COVID-19, enrolled during active disease.

This clone was seen more than once but under ten times. The chain uses TRBV4-3 and TRBJ1-5, with no clear D. V lost 1 base and J lost 5, with 12 bases in between. The CDR3 loop spans 15 amino acids. Germline CDR1 is LGHNA and CDR2 is YSLEER. In DNA form, the CDR3 reads TGCGCCAGCAGCCAAGGAACGGGTTCGGATCAGCCCCAGCATTTT. Its protein product is CASSQGTGSDQPQHF.

The chain links TRBV7-8 to TRBJ1-5; D ambiguous. V lost 1 base and J 0 bases, leaving 7 bases between the germline ends. Germline values: CDR1 SGHVS, CDR2 FQNEAQ. The CDR3 totals 15 residues. CDR3 sequence (DNA): TGTGCCAGCAGCTTAGTACACGATAGCAATCAGCCCCAGCATTTT. Its protein is CASSLVHDSNQPQHF.

The V and J genes are TRBV29-1 and TRBJ1-6, with D unresolved. V shed 6 bases and J shed 14 bases, with 20 bases lying between them. The CDR3 covers 13 residues. Germline V CDR1 and CDR2: SQVTM, ANQGSEA. The chain's CDR3 is CSVVKGPAGALHF. DNA for the CDR3: TGCAGCGTAGTCAAAGGGCCCGCCGGGGCCCTCCACTTT.

This chain joins TRBV5-4 and TRBJ1-4, with D tentatively TRBD1 (5 bases). The CDR3 length is 16 residues. V was shortened by 4 bases and J by 6 bases, with 19 bases between the two germline ends. Per germline, CDR1 SGHNT and CDR2 YYREEE (reference sequence). The CDR3 loop reads CASSPGGPGSDEKLFF. CDR3 DNA: TGTGCCAGCAGCCCTGGAGGGCCAGGGTCAGATGAAAAACTGTTTTTT.

This chain links TRBV6-5 with TRBJ1-5, with D uncertain. The CDR3 totals 14 residues. The V gene lost 6 bases and the J gene lost 5 bases, with 14 bases spanning the gap. Germline V gene lookup returns CDR1 MNHEY and CDR2 SVGAGI. The CDR3 spells CASRRAYGYQPQHF. The CDR3 DNA reads TGTGCCAGCAGGAGGGCGTACGGTTATCAGCCCCAGCATTTT.

This clone has only one observation. The V and J genes are TRBV11-2 and TRBJ1-2; TRBD1 might be the D (5 bases). This CDR3 has 15 amino acids. The germline V gene encodes CDR1 SGHAT and CDR2 FQNNGV. Trimming cost V 1 base and J 3 bases, with 12 bases left between them. This CDR3 reads CASSLGAWGDYGYTF. As DNA, the CDR3 is TGTGCCAGCAGCTTAGGAGCGTGGGGGGACTATGGCTACACCTTC. Together with reference TRBV11-2 and TRBJ1-2, the CDR3 gives the full variable domain: EAGVAQSPRYKIIEKRQSVAFWCNPISGHATLYWYQQILGQGPKLLIQFQNNGVVDDSQLPKDRFSAERLKGVDSTLKIQPAKLEDSAVYLCASSLGAWGDYGYTFGSGTRLTVV.

The V and J genes are TRBV5-6 and TRBJ2-5, with TRBD2 as a possible D gene (7 bases). The germline CDR1 and CDR2 sequences are SGHDT and YYEEEE. The CDR3 contains 14 residues. Deletions cut 4 bases from V and 4 bases from J, with 14 bases between. DNA of the CDR3: TGTGCCAGCAGCCGGACAGCGGGAAGAGAGACCCAGTACTTC. Its protein is CASSRTAGRETQYF.

The chain has TRBV5-1 and TRBJ2-2, with 8 nucleotides matching TRBD2. CDR1 SGHRS and CDR2 YFSETQ come from the germline V gene. This CDR3 contains 15 residues. V trimming: 6 bases; J trimming: 2 bases; junction bases outside the gene matches: 6. The CDR3 protein is CASTRAGGNTGELFF. Here the CDR3 DNA reads TGCGCCAGCACCCGGGCGGGAGGAAACACCGGGGAGCTGTTTTTT.

The chain couples TRBV7-8 to TRBJ2-7, with D possibly TRBD2 on 5 matching bases. CDR3 size: 13 residues. Trimming stripped 5 bases from V and 2 bases from J, with 10 bases between. The germline V gene has CDR1 SGHVS and CDR2 FQNEAQ. The CDR3 DNA is TGTGCCAGCAGCCGGGCGACTACCTACGAGCAGTACTTC. Amino acids: CASSRATTYEQYF.

The rearrangement links TRBV30 to TRBJ1-1; D gene ambiguous. Trimming pared 4 bases from V and 4 bases from J, leaving 10 bases between. Germline V gene sequence: CDR1 GTSNPN, CDR2 SVGIG (reference sequence). The CDR3 covers 12 residues. CDR3 DNA: TGTGCCTGGATTCCAGGTGCCACTGAAGCTTTCTTT. It specifies CAWIPGATEAFF.